Given below is one TCR beta chain in context. Its antigen is unknown. This CDR3 contains 14 residues. Germline loops: CDR1 MNHEY, CDR2 SVGAGI. The V and J ends lost 0 bases and 4 bases respectively, with 7 bases between them. Assay: immunoSEQ multiplex PCR; the TCRdb copy retains only in-frame clones and omits some. This sample has over 75,000 clones, with about 90% found just once. This sample stems from a study of graft-versus-host responses after intestinal transplantation. This sequence originates from a human donor who was the organ donor for an intestinal transplant. The sample here was unstimulated CD8+ T cells sorted from spleen or lymph node cells, taken before transplant. The rearrangement links TRBV6-5 to TRBJ2-1; D unclear. DNA of the CDR3: TGTGCCAGCAGTTACTCGATCCAGTACAATGAGCAGTTCTTC. Translated: CASSYSIQYNEQFF.